The 27 T cell receptor beta chains below were found in one sample sequenced in a study of shared clonotypes between healthy human individuals. The naive CD8 fraction comprised CD45RO-negative cells positively selected for CCR7 and excluded terminally differentiated effector memory CD45RA+ cells. Profiled with immunoSEQ multiplex PCR; TCRdb holds only in-frame clones, not every one. This repertoire shows a few million clones, around 93% found once; its top ten account for 1.5% to 2%. The material sequenced was naive CD8+ T cells from PBMCs. These TCRs come from a man aged 18 to 29 in good health. Some clones in this sample may be carry-over from other donors' samples.

The chain links TRBV10-1 to TRBJ2-2; 9 bases line up with TRBD2. Germline CDR1 WNHNN, CDR2 SYGVQD (reference sequence). Unmatched junction bases numbered 3, after V lost 2 bases and J lost 2 bases. The CDR3 is 16 amino acids. CDR3: CASSEPGTSNTGELFF. CDR3 DNA sequence: TGCGCCAGCAGTGAGCCCGGGACTAGCAACACCGGGGAGCTGTTTTTT.

The chain links TRBV2 to TRBJ2-3; 10 bases map to TRBD2. Germline CDR1 SNHLY, CDR2 FYNNEI. Unmatched junction bases numbered 8, after V lost 6 bases and J lost 5 bases. The CDR3 consists of 15 residues. CDR3 amino acids: CASSPPSGSGDTQYF. DNA for the CDR3: TGTGCCAGCAGCCCCCCTAGCGGGAGTGGAGATACGCAGTATTTT.

The chain is built from TRBV5-1 and TRBJ2-3, with 14 bases identical to TRBD2. J was trimmed by 4 bases and V by 4 bases; bases with no gene match: 8. The CDR3 loop spans 17 amino acids. The germline gives CDR1 SGHRS, CDR2 YFSETQ. The CDR3 DNA follows: TGCGCCAGCAGCGGGGGGACTAGCGGGAGTCCATCAGATACGCAGTATTTT. Protein sequence: CASSGGTSGSPSDTQYF.

J is TRBJ2-2 and V is TRBV28, with TRBD1 matching 7 bases. The V segment lost 3 bases and the J segment 5 bases; nucleotides outside the gene matches: 6. CDR3 length equals 15 residues. The germline gives CDR1 MDHEN, CDR2 SYDVKM. Here the CDR3 reads CASSFLQGSTGELFF. The CDR3 DNA follows: TGTGCCAGCAGTTTTTTACAGGGGTCTACCGGGGAGCTGTTTTTT.

As for this clone: The same CDR3 can be traced to other DNA sequences in this sample. This chain links TRBV5-4 with TRBJ2-7; D unclear. Trimming stripped 1 base from V and 4 bases from J, with 6 bases between. The CDR3 totals 12 residues. Germline V gene sequence: CDR1 SGHNT, CDR2 YYREEE (reference sequence). The CDR3 DNA reads TGTGCCAGCAGCTTGTTCGGATACGAGCAGTACTTC. As protein: CASSLFGYEQYF.

The rearrangement joins TRBV7-9 to TRBJ2-6, with D unresolved. CDR1 and CDR2 (germline): SEHNR, FQNEAQ (reference sequence). The CDR3 runs to 16 residues. The V end lost 2 bases, the J end lost 2 bases, and 10 bases lay between the germline ends. DNA for the CDR3: TGTGCCAGCAGCTTAATTAGGGAACCTGGGGCCAACGTCCTGACTTTC. It specifies CASSLIREPGANVLTF. Full variable domain (rest looked up from reference TRBV7-9 and TRBJ2-6): DTGVSQNPRHKITKRGQNVTFRCDPISEHNRLYWYRQTLGQGPEFLTYFQNEAQLEKSRLLSDRFSAERPKGSFSTLEIQRTEQGDSAMYLCASSLIREPGANVLTFGAGSRLTVL.

V is TRBV7-2 and J is TRBJ1-1, with D uncertain. The CDR3 runs to 11 residues. The germline V gene encodes CDR1 SGHTA and CDR2 FQGNSA. V dropped 5 bases and J dropped 12 bases, with 13 bases sitting between them. The CDR3 loop reads CASSPPLHPFF. The CDR3 DNA follows: TGTGCCAGCAGCCCCCCGCTACACCCTTTCTTT.

This chain uses TRBV5-4 with TRBJ2-7, with a weak D call TRBD1 (6 bases). V was shortened by 4 bases and J by 5 bases, with 13 bases between the two germline ends. The CDR3 has 13 amino acids. Germline V gives CDR1 SGHNT, CDR2 YYREEE (reference sequence). CDR3 region: CASSQTGVDEQYF. The CDR3 DNA follows: TGTGCCAGCAGCCAGACAGGTGTGGACGAGCAGTACTTC.

This rearrangement joins TRBV4-1 to TRBJ2-7; TRBD1 agrees at 9 bases. Germline CDR1 MGHRA, CDR2 YSYEKL. The CDR3 has 15 residues. The V segment lost 3 bases and the J segment 5 bases; nucleotides outside the gene matches: 8. This CDR3 reads CASSHPDRGVDEQYF. For the CDR3, the DNA is TGCGCCAGCAGCCATCCTGACAGGGGGGTCGACGAGCAGTACTTC.

This chain uses TRBV27 with TRBJ2-1; D is unresolved. Germline V gene lookup returns CDR1 MNHEY and CDR2 SMNVEV (reference sequence). Trimming removed 5 bases at V and 0 bases at J, with 17 bases between. This CDR3 region has 17 residues. Here the CDR3 DNA reads TGTGCCAGCAGTGGAGCCAGGAGAGCGAGCTCCTACAATGAGCAGTTCTTC. Encoded protein: CASSGARRASSYNEQFF.

The chain combines TRBV7-6 with TRBJ2-1; D may be TRBD1 (5 bases). Germline V CDR1 and CDR2: SGHVS, FNYEAQ. The V and J ends lost 3 bases and 10 bases respectively, with 22 bases between them. This CDR3 region has 16 residues. CDR3 in DNA: TGTGCCAGCAGCTTGGGCCCAGTGGGGCTATTGCGGGAGCAGTTCTTC. Its translation: CASSLGPVGLLREQFF. The full variable domain, rest sourced from reference TRBV7-6 and TRBJ2-1, is GAGVSQSPRYKVTKRGQDVALRCDPISGHVSLYWYRQALGQGPEFLTYFNYEAQQDKSGLPNDRFSAERPEGSISTLTIQRTEQRDSAMYRCASSLGPVGLLREQFFGPGTRLTVL.

This clone showed up just once. This sequence joins TRBV5-5 and TRBJ2-7; D unresolved. V was trimmed by 4 bases and J by 0 bases, leaving 17 bases between them. The CDR3 loop spans 16 amino acids. Germline V gene lookup returns CDR1 SGHKS and CDR2 YYEKEE (reference sequence). The CDR3 loop is CASSPPPETNSYEQYF. For the CDR3, the DNA is TGTGCCAGCAGCCCCCCGCCGGAAACAAACTCCTACGAGCAGTACTTC.

This sequence joins TRBV7-9 and TRBJ2-2; D is unclear. Trimming left V 2 bases short and J 5 bases short, with 15 bases between. CDR1 and CDR2 (germline): SEHNR, FQNEAQ (reference sequence). The CDR3 has 16 amino acids. CDR3 sequence reads: CASSLPTWEGTGELFF. The CDR3 region has the DNA TGTGCCAGCAGCTTACCCACCTGGGAAGGGACCGGGGAGCTGTTTTTT.

This chain joins TRBV18 and TRBJ2-7; tentative D call: TRBD1 (6 bases). Trimming shortened V by 6 bases and J by 1 base, and 13 bases separated the two germline ends. The germline V gene has CDR1 KGHSH and CDR2 LQKENI. The CDR3 has 14 residues. The CDR3 is CASSPGDTSYEQYF. The CDR3 nucleotides are TGTGCCAGCTCTCCAGGGGACACGTCCTACGAGCAGTACTTC.

The CDR3 here is CASSDLRGSTDTQYF. The CDR3 DNA follows: TGTGCCAGCAGTGACTTGAGGGGCAGCACAGATACGCAGTATTTT. V is TRBV6-1 and J is TRBJ2-3; D is tentatively TRBD1 or TRBD2 (5 bases each). The CDR3 covers 15 residues. V was pared by 3 bases and J by 0 bases, with 10 bases between. The germline V gene encodes CDR1 MNHNS and CDR2 SASEGT.

In this sample, this clone turned up once. The CDR3 DNA reads as TGTGCCAGCAGCTCCCCGCCGGGACAGGGACTCACCGGGGAGCTGTTTTTT. It is translated as CASSSPPGQGLTGELFF. The rearrangement joins TRBV7-6 to TRBJ2-2; 9 nucleotides line up with TRBD1. J was trimmed by 4 bases and V by 4 bases; bases with no gene match: 10. The CDR3 has 17 amino acids. CDR1 is SGHVS, CDR2 FNYEAQ, per germline.

The chain is built from TRBV11-2 and TRBJ1-1; D may be TRBD1 (6 bases). CDR3 length: 16 amino acids. Germline values: CDR1 SGHAT, CDR2 FQNNGV. The germline V and J ends were trimmed by 5 bases and 5 bases, with 21 bases remaining between them. The CDR3 DNA reads as TGTGCCAGCAGCCCGTGGGGCGGGGGGCTGGGGACTGAAGCTTTCTTT. Its translation: CASSPWGGGLGTEAFF. The full variable domain, with the rest looked up from reference TRBV11-2 and TRBJ1-1, is EAGVAQSPRYKIIEKRQSVAFWCNPISGHATLYWYQQILGQGPKLLIQFQNNGVVDDSQLPKDRFSAERLKGVDSTLKIQPAKLEDSAVYLCASSPWGGGLGTEAFFGQGTRLTVV.

The chain combines TRBV7-9 with TRBJ2-1, with D uncertain. The germline gives CDR1 SEHNR, CDR2 FQNEAQ (reference sequence). The germline V and J ends were trimmed by 2 bases and 6 bases, with 5 bases remaining between them. The CDR3 length is 12 residues. The CDR3 region is CASSLSSNEQFF. DNA of the CDR3: TGTGCCAGCAGCTTATCTAGCAATGAGCAGTTCTTC. Complete variable domain (other parts from reference TRBV7-9 and TRBJ2-1): DTGVSQNPRHKITKRGQNVTFRCDPISEHNRLYWYRQTLGQGPEFLTYFQNEAQLEKSRLLSDRFSAERPKGSFSTLEIQRTEQGDSAMYLCASSLSSNEQFFGPGTRLTVL.

This chain connects TRBV29-1 to TRBJ2-2; 7 bases map to TRBD1. Germline loops: CDR1 SQVTM, CDR2 ANQGSEA. V lost 5 bases and J lost 6; bases outside the gene matches: 9. The CDR3 extends over 14 amino acids. CDR3 in DNA: TGCAGCGTTTCCCCAGGGGGAACGGCCGGGGAGCTGTTTTTT. As protein: CSVSPGGTAGELFF.

CDR3: CAIGPRGGAGGYTF. CDR3 DNA: TGTGCCATCGGCCCGAGGGGGGGCGCAGGTGGCTACACCTTC. J is TRBJ1-2 and V is TRBV10-3; a possible D gene is TRBD1 (6 bases). The germline V gene encodes CDR1 ENHRY and CDR2 SYGVKD. V lost 8 bases to trimming and J lost 7 bases, with 20 bases between them. CDR3 length: 14 amino acids.

DNA for the CDR3: TGTGCCAGCAGCTTCCCAAGTGGGAGCTTGTACGAGCAGTACTTC. Translation gives CASSFPSGSLYEQYF. The genes are TRBV11-2 and TRBJ2-7, with a possible D match to TRBD2 (5 bases). The CDR3 has 15 amino acids. With 3 bases removed from V and 4 bases from J, the gap between germline ends came to 16 bases. CDR1 and CDR2 (germline): SGHAT, FQNNGV.

This chain connects TRBV4-1 to TRBJ1-4; tentative D call: TRBD1 (5 bases). V was shortened by 3 bases and J by 6 bases, with 14 bases between the two germline ends. Germline values: CDR1 MGHRA, CDR2 YSYEKL. The CDR3 extends over 15 amino acids. CDR3 in amino acids: CASSQVGPKDEKLFF. CDR3 DNA: TGCGCCAGCAGCCAGGTGGGACCAAAGGATGAAAAACTGTTTTTT.

The V gene is TRBV5-6, the J gene TRBJ2-7; 7 bases fit TRBD1. The germline V gene has CDR1 SGHDT and CDR2 YYEEEE. This CDR3 has 14 amino acids. The ends lost 4 bases at V and 5 bases at J; junction bases unmatched: 9. CDR3 region: CASSETGISHEQYF. CDR3 coding DNA: TGTGCCAGCAGCGAGACAGGGATTAGCCACGAGCAGTACTTC.

V usage is TRBV7-6 and J usage is TRBJ1-1; D unresolved. V lost 3 bases and J 0 bases, leaving 14 bases between the germline ends. This CDR3 contains 16 residues. Germline V gene sequence: CDR1 SGHVS, CDR2 FNYEAQ. CDR3: CASSFRPLYVNTEAFF. CDR3 bases: TGTGCCAGCAGCTTTCGGCCCCTGTATGTGAACACTGAAGCTTTCTTT.

The genes are TRBV29-1 and TRBJ2-3; D uncertain. The germline CDR1 and CDR2 sequences are SQVTM and ANQGSEA. The CDR3 contains 13 residues. The germline V and J ends were trimmed by 0 bases and 2 bases, with 6 bases remaining between them. The chain's CDR3 is CSVEDPHTDTQYF. The DNA for the CDR3 is TGCAGCGTTGAAGATCCCCACACAGATACGCAGTATTTT.

This sequence joins TRBV11-2 and TRBJ2-7, with 8 bases matching TRBD2. Germline lookup yields CDR1 SGHAT and CDR2 FQNNGV. This CDR3 is built from 15 residues. V lost 3 bases to trimming and J lost 3 bases; unmatched junction nucleotides: 7. CDR3 nucleotides: TGTGCCAGCAGCTTCGAAGCGGGAGTGTTCTACGAGCAGTACTTC. Translated: CASSFEAGVFYEQYF. The complete variable domain, with remaining parts taken from reference TRBV11-2 and TRBJ2-7, reads EAGVAQSPRYKIIEKRQSVAFWCNPISGHATLYWYQQILGQGPKLLIQFQNNGVVDDSQLPKDRFSAERLKGVDSTLKIQPAKLEDSAVYLCASSFEAGVFYEQYFGPGTRLTVT.

The rearrangement links TRBV7-8 to TRBJ2-1; D may be TRBD1 or TRBD2 (5 bases each). From germline, CDR1 is SGHVS and CDR2 FQNEAQ. The germline V and J ends were trimmed by 1 base and 5 bases, with 12 bases remaining between them. The CDR3 loop spans 15 amino acids. CDR3 nucleotides: TGTGCCAGCAGCTTAGTGGGGGACCAACACAATGAGCAGTTCTTC. The encoded protein is CASSLVGDQHNEQFF.